This T cell receptor beta chain appears in the sequencing data of a study of blood T cell repertoires in COVID-19. Whole-study context: Sample material is recorded as cDNA or gDNA derived from T cells, B-cell-depleted T cells, or PBMCs.

The CDR3 spans 15 residues. J lost 4 bases, V lost 1 base, and 7 bases had no gene match. Germline V gives CDR1 SGHNT, CDR2 YYREEE (reference sequence). Original methodology: Nucleated cell number was recorded as an estimate derived from reference gene primer amplification. Method: immunoSEQ multiplex PCR; TCRdb's copy keeps in-frame clones and lacks some. The V and J calls and clone size come from that table; D and trimming were worked out from the DNA. This sample has over 150,000 clones, with 70% to 85% found just once. V usage is TRBV5-4 and J usage is TRBJ2-5, with 7 bases fitting TRBD2. The sequenced sample consisted of peripheral blood. The receptor comes from a woman aged 55-69 years with acute or convalescent COVID-19. The CDR3 reads CASSLPGRGRETQYF. The CDR3, as DNA: TGTGCCAGCAGCTTGCCGGGGCGCGGGAGAGAGACCCAGTACTTC.